The T cell receptor beta chain described here comes from a study of cytomegalovirus exposure and HLA in healthy donors. This clone was seen once. Antigen specificity is unknown. Healthy bone marrow donors supplied every sample. The PCR contained 60 Vbeta and 13 Jbeta primers. This table comes from immunoSEQ multiplex PCR, and its TCRdb copy is limited to in-frame clones, with some not included. The sample records 75,000 to 100,000 clones, 60% to 80% being singletons. Study-level findings and limits: Later, an analysis showed that TCR beta chains associated with HLA were more clonally expanded than others that were equally common.

Germline values: CDR1 WSHSY, CDR2 SAAADI. The CDR3 is 13 residues long. Trimming shortened V by 6 bases and J by 2 bases, and 10 bases separated the two germline ends. The TCR comes from a female donor in good health and CMV-seronegative. The genes are TRBV10-2 and TRBJ1-1, with D tentatively TRBD1 (5 bases). The sample consisted of PBMCs. DNA for the CDR3: TGCGCCAGCAGAATAGACAGAAACACTGAAGCTTTCTTT. It yields the protein CASRIDRNTEAFF.